The clone carrying this T cell receptor beta chain is a singleton in its sample. The antigen is not known. CDR3 length: 13 residues. V lost 3 bases and J lost 2; bases outside the gene matches: 4. Germline loops: CDR1 GTSNPN, CDR2 SVGIG (reference sequence). Per the study methods: With immunoSEQ giving junction-only sequences and no quality scores, filtering differed. Assay used: immunoSEQ multiplex PCR; TCRdb lists only in-frame clones, some missing. V, J and clone size are taken as reported in that table, and D and trimming were inferred from the DNA itself. The table has fewer than 2.5 million clones, approximately 93% seen once; the top ten hold roughly 0.39%. This specimen belongs to a study of shared clonotypes between healthy human individuals. Study-wide points: Around 5.4% of naive CD4 clonotypes were common to several donors. Only blood samples were collected, and tissue repertoires likely differ. Few donors limited the genetic and exposure-history diversity represented.

Sequencing input: naive CD4+ T cells from PBMCs. As to subset: CD45RA+ positively selected. This chain connects TRBV30 to TRBJ2-7, with 7 bases identical to TRBD1. The receptor was derived from a young man in good health. Some clones in this sample may be carry-over from other donors' samples. CDR3 in DNA: TGTGCCTGGAGCAGACAGGGCCCCTACGAGCAGTACTTC. Its protein is CAWSRQGPYEQYF.